This T cell receptor (beta chain) comes out of a study of blood T cell repertoires in COVID-19 (dated by TCRdb to 2018 to 2021). For the wider study: Samples from collaborators originated in the United States, Italy and Spain and spanned both the acute and convalescent phases of COVID-19. The material from the prospective study consisted of cDNA or gDNA derived from T cells, B-cell-depleted T cells, or PBMCs. Deeply sampled blood TCRbeta repertoires from subjects exposed to, actively infected with, or recovered from COVID-19 were included in the dataset. The repertoires were released in a freely available public database intended as a resource for research on the immune response to SARS-CoV-2. Samples were obtained from the ongoing ImmuneRACE study (first 160 participants) and from 1,254 subjects provided by 6 global collaborators. A de-identified subject ID, COVID-19 status, age in years and sex were almost always included in the sample metadata. Where available, HLA class I and class II types were obtained from metadata supplied by the sample provider rather than from assay-based typing.

TCRbeta CDR3 regions were amplified from genomic DNA using the immunoSEQ Assay, a bias-controlled multiplex PCR. In the paper's pipeline: Nucleated cell counts per sample were estimated from amplification of reference gene primers within the assay. To quantify the absolute abundance of each unique TCRbeta CDR3 rearrangement, sequence reads were collapsed and filtered. Productive Simpson clonality was computed per sample as the square root of Simpson's diversity index over productive rearrangements. TCRdb took over this immuneACCESS table, retaining in-frame rearrangements with V and J assigned. Such tables are incomplete; in checked studies, under half of the missing clones stem from an unresolved V gene, and the remainder is unexplained. For V, J and clone size, that table is used; D and trimming come from the DNA. In all, the sample holds 99,000 or so clones, and over 75% of those were seen once. Jointly, the top ten make up roughly 4% of the sample.

Summary of the overall study and its limitations: The amount of clinical and demographic metadata varied by source and participant and was provided uncurated.

Concerning this clone: The antigen this receptor binds is unknown. Base quality data are lacking; no much larger clone is found one base away.

Each collaborating institution followed its own protocols to collect whole blood in K2EDTA tubes. For TCRbeta analysis, collaborators shipped samples in one of three forms: frozen whole blood, isolated PBMCs, or DNA extracted from either of those sample types. The CDR3 has 12 amino acids, counting the end cysteine and phenylalanine. Kept here is only the CDR3 DNA, which spans 36 bases and is read in frame from base 1. CDR1 LGHDT and CDR2 YNNKEL were looked up in the germline V gene (reference sequence). V drops 4 bases and J drops 4 bases, leaving 5 bases in between. Here the chain combines TRBV3-1 (or the pseudogene TRBV3-2) and TRBJ1-5; the D gene cannot be named for sure. The sample comprised peripheral blood. The receptor's source is a man aged 50 to 59 with acute or convalescent COVID-19. The CDR3 region: CASSLLNQPQHF. The nucleotide sequence is TGTGCCAGCAGCCTACTTAATCAGCCCCAGCATTTT.